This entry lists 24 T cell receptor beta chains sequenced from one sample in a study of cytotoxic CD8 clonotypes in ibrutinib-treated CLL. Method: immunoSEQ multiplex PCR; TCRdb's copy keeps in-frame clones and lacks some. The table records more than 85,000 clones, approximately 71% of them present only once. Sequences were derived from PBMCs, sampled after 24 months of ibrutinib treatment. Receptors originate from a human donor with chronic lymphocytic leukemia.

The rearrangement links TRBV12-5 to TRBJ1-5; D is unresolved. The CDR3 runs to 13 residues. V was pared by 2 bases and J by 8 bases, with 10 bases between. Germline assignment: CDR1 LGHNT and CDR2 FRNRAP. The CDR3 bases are TGTGCTAGTGGTTTGAGAATGTCAGAGCCCCAGCATTTT. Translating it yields CASGLRMSEPQHF.

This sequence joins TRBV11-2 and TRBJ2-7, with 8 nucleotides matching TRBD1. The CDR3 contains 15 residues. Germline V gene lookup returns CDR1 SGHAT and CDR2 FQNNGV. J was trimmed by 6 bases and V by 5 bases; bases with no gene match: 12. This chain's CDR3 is CASSPTTGVVGEQYF. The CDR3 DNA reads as TGTGCCAGCAGCCCCACGACAGGGGTTGTAGGCGAGCAGTACTTC.

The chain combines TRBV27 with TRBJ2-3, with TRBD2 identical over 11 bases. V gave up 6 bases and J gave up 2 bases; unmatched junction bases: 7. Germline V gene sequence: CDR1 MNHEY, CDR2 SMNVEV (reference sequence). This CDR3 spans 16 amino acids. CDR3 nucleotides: TGTGCCAGCAGATCACTAGCGGGGGTATCCACAGATACGCAGTATTTT. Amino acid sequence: CASRSLAGVSTDTQYF.

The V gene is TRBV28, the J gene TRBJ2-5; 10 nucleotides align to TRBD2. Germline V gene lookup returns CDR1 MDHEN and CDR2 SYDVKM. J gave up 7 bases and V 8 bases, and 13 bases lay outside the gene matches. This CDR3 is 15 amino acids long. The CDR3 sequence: CASQSRAGGPGTQYF. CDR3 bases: TGTGCCAGCCAATCACGAGCGGGAGGGCCGGGGACCCAGTACTTC.

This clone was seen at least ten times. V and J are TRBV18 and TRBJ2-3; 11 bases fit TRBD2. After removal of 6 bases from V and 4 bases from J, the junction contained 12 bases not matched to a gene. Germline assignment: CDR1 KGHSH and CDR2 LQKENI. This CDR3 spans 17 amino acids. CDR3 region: CASSLVGLAGEADTQYF. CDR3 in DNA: TGTGCCAGCTCCCTCGTCGGACTAGCGGGTGAAGCAGATACGCAGTATTTT.

In nucleotides, the CDR3 is TGCGCCAGCAGCTTGTCCCCTAGCGGGTCCTCTGGGGCCAACGTCCTGACTTTC. Protein: CASSLSPSGSSGANVLTF. The gene calls are TRBV5-1 and TRBJ2-6; TRBD2 matches at 8 bases. V shed 1 base and J 0 bases; nucleotides not matched to a gene: 6. The CDR3 covers 18 residues. The germline gives CDR1 SGHRS, CDR2 YFSETQ.

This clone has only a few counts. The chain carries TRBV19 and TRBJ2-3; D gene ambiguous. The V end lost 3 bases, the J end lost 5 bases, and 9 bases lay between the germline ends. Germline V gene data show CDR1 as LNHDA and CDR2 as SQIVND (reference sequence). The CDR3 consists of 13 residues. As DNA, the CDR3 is TGTGCCAGTAGTATTTTCCGGTTAGATACGCAGTATTTT. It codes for CASSIFRLDTQYF. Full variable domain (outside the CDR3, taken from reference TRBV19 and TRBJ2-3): DGGITQSPKYLFRKEGQNVTLSCEQNLNHDAMYWYRQDPGQGLRLIYYSQIVNDFQKGDIAEGYSVSREKKESFPLTVTSAQKNPTAFYLCASSIFRLDTQYFGPGTRLTVL.

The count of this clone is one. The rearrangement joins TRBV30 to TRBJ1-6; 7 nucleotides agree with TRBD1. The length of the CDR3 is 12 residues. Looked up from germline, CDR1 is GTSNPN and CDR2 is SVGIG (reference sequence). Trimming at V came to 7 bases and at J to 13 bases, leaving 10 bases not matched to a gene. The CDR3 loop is CASGGDPLPLHF. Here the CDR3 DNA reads TGTGCCTCAGGGGGGGACCCCTTGCCCCTCCACTTT.

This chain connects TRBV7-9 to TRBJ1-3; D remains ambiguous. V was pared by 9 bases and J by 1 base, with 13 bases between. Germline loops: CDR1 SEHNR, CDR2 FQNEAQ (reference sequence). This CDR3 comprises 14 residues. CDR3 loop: CASFSGDSGNTIYF. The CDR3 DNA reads TGTGCCAGTTTCTCTGGGGATTCTGGAAACACCATATATTTT. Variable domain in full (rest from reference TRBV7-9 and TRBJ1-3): DTGVSQNPRHKITKRGQNVTFRCDPISEHNRLYWYRQTLGQGPEFLTYFQNEAQLEKSRLLSDRFSAERPKGSFSTLEIQRTEQGDSAMYLCASFSGDSGNTIYFGEGSWLTVV.

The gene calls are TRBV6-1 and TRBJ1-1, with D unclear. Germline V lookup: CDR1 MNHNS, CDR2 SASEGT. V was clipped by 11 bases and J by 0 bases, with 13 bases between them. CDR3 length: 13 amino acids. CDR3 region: CALRGQVNTEAFF. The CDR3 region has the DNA TGTGCCCTTCGGGGTCAGGTGAACACTGAAGCTTTCTTT.

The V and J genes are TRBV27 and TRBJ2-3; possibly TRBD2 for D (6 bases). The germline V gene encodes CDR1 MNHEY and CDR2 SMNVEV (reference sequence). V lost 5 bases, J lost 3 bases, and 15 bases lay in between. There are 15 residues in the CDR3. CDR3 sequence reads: CASSSWGVETDTQYF. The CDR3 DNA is TGTGCCAGCAGTAGTTGGGGGGTAGAAACAGATACGCAGTATTTT.

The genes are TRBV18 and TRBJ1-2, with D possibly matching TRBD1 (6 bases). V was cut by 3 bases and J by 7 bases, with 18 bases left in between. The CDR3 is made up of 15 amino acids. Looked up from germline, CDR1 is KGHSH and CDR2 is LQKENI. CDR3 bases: TGTGCCAGCTCACCTGGACAGACCCTGGGGAGTGGCTACACCTTC. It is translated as CASSPGQTLGSGYTF.

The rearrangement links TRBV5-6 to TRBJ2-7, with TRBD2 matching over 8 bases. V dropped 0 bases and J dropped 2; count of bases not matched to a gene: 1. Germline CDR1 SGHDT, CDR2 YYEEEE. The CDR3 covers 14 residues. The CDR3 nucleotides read TGTGCCAGCAGCTTGGGGGGACTAGCCTACGAGCAGTACTTC. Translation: CASSLGGLAYEQYF.

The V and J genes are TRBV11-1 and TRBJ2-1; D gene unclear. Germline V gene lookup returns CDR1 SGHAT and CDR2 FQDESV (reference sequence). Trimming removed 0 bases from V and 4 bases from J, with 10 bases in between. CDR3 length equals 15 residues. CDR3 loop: CASSLATALYNEQFF. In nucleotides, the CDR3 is TGTGCCAGCAGCTTAGCGACCGCCTTATACAATGAGCAGTTCTTC.

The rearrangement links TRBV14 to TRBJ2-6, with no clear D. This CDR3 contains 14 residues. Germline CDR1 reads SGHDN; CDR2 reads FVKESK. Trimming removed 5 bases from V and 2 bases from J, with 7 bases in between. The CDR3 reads CASSYDAGANVLTF. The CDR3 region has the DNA TGTGCCAGCAGCTACGATGCTGGGGCCAACGTCCTGACTTTC.

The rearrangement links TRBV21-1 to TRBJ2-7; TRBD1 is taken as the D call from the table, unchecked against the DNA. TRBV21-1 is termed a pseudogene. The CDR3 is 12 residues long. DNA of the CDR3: TGTGCCAGCTCGACAGGGTATTACGAGCAGTACTTC. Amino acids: CASSTGYYEQYF.

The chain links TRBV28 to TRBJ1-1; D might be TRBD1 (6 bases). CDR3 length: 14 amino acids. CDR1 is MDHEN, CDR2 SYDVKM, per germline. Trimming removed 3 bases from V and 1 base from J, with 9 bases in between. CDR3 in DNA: TGTGCCAGCAGTTTTGCACAGGGGAACACTGAAGCTTTCTTT. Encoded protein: CASSFAQGNTEAFF.

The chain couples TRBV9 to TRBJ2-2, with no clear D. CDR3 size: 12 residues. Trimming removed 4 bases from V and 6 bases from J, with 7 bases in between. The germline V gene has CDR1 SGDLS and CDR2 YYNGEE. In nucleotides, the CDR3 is TGTGCCAGCAGCCCGTCTCCCGGGGAGCTGTTTTTT. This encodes CASSPSPGELFF.

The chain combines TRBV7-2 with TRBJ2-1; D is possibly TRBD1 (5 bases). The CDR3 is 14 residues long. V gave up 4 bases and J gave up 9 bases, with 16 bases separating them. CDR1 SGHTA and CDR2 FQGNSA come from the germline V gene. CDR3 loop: CASSSIMGQTEQFF. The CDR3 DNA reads TGTGCCAGCAGCTCAATAATGGGGCAGACTGAGCAGTTCTTC.

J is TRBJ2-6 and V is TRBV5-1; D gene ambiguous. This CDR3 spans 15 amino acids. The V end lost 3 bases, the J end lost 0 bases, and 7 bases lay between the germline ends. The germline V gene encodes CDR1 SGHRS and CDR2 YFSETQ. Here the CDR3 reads CASSSENSGANVLTF. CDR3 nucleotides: TGCGCCAGCAGCTCGGAGAACTCTGGGGCCAACGTCCTGACTTTC.

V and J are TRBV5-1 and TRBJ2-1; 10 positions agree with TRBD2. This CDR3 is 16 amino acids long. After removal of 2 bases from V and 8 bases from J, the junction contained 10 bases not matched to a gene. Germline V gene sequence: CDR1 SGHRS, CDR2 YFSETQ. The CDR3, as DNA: TGCGCCAGCAGCTTCCAGGCTAGCGGGAGTAGAGATGAGCAGTTCTTC. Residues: CASSFQASGSRDEQFF.

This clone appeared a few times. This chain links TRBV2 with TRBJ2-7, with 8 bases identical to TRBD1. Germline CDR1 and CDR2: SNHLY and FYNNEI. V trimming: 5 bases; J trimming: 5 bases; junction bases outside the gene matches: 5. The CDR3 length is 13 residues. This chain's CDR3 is CASSQDRGNEQYF. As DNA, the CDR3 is TGTGCCAGCAGTCAAGACAGGGGTAACGAGCAGTACTTC.

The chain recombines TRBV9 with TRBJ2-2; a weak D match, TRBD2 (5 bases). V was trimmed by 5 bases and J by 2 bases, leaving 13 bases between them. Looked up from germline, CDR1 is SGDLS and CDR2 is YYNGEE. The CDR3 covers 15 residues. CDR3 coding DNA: TGTGCCAGCAGTTTGGCGGGCCGCAACACCGGGGAGCTGTTTTTT. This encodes CASSLAGRNTGELFF.

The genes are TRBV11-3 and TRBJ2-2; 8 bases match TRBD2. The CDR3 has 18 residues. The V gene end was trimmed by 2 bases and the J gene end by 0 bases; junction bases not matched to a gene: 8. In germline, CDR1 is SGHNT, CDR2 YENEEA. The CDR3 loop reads CASSLLRGDPANTGELFF. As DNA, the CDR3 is TGTGCCAGCAGCTTATTGCGGGGGGACCCCGCGAACACCGGGGAGCTGTTTTTT.